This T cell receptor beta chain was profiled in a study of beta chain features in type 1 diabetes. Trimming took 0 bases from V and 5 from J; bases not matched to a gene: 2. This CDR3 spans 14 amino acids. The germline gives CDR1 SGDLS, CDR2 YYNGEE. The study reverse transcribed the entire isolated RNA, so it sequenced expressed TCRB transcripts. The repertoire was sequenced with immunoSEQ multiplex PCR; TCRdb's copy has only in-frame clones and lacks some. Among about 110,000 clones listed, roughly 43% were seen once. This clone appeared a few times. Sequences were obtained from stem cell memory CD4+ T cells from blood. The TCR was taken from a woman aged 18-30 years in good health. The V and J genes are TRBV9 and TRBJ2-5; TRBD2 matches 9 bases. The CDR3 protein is CASSVAAGGETQYF. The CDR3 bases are TGTGCCAGCAGCGTAGCAGCGGGAGGCGAGACCCAGTACTTC.